This passage covers 18 T cell receptor beta chains from one sample sequenced in a study of monozygotic twins with inflammatory bowel disease. No DNA is given; TCRdb re-called the 5' RACE reads and lists each CDR3 protein once. The table for this sample gives hundreds of thousands of distinct CDR3 sequences. Sequencing was performed on blood. The receptors were gathered from a human donor with ulcerative colitis or Crohn's disease, or a healthy co-twin of an affected twin (not recorded which).

The V and J genes are TRBV5-1 and TRBJ1-4; TCRdb's D call, TRBD1, is unchecked because there is no DNA. Germline CDR1 and CDR2: SGHRS and YFSETQ. The CDR3 consists of 16 residues. CDR3: CASSATGGGRGEKLFF.

This chain connects TRBV28 to TRBJ2-3; TCRdb's D call of TRBD2 is untestable without DNA. This CDR3 is built from 15 residues. The germline gives CDR1 MDHEN, CDR2 SYDVKM. CDR3: CASDVAGAFTDTQYF.

The chain couples TRBV6-2 or TRBV6-3 to TRBJ2-7; the TCRdb D gene call, TRBD1, has no DNA to confirm it. Germline-derived CDR1 and CDR2 are MNHEY and SVGEGT. There are 15 residues in the CDR3. This CDR3 reads CASSTLGLRGHEQYF.

This sequence joins TRBV29-1 and TRBJ2-7; without DNA, the TCRdb call of TRBD1 cannot be checked. There are 14 residues in the CDR3. In germline, CDR1 is SQVTM, CDR2 ANQGSEA. The CDR3 reads CSVAGPPSTYEQYF.

V usage is TRBV6-5 and J usage is TRBJ1-2. This CDR3 has 14 amino acids. Germline V CDR1 and CDR2: MNHEY, SVGAGI. The CDR3 sequence: CASRLGTANYGYTF.

J is TRBJ2-2 and V is TRBV18; TCRdb's D gene call, TRBD2, goes unchecked for lack of DNA. The CDR3 has 17 residues. CDR1 KGHSH and CDR2 LQKENI come from the germline V gene. The CDR3 sequence is CASSLTTSPTGSGELFF.

V and J are TRBV20-1 and TRBJ1-5; TCRdb reports TRBD1, a call that lacks DNA to check it against. CDR3 length: 14 amino acids. The germline V gene encodes CDR1 DFQATT and CDR2 SNEGSKA (reference sequence). The CDR3 loop is CSAHTDSPNQPQHF.

This sequence joins TRBV20-1 and TRBJ2-5; TCRdb calls TRBD1, which cannot be checked without DNA. The CDR3 spans 12 residues. Germline V gene lookup returns CDR1 DFQATT and CDR2 SNEGSKA (reference sequence). The CDR3 sequence: CSVKTGGETQYF.

This rearrangement joins TRBV2 to TRBJ2-3. Germline CDR1 SNHLY, CDR2 FYNNEI. The CDR3 sequence is 14 residues long. CDR3 amino acids: CASSVGSNTDTQYF.

V is TRBV5-1 and J is TRBJ2-3; the D gene TCRdb calls, TRBD2, cannot be checked with no DNA. This CDR3 comprises 14 residues. The V gene's germline CDR1 is SGHRS and CDR2 YFSETQ. CDR3 residues: CASSGGRGTDTQYF.

This chain uses TRBV5-1 with TRBJ2-1; TCRdb returns TRBD2, unconfirmable since there is no DNA. There are 13 residues in the CDR3. The germline CDR1 and CDR2 sequences are SGHRS and YFSETQ. CDR3 region: CASRASGDNEQFF.

This chain joins TRBV20-1 and TRBJ2-7; TCRdb gives TRBD2 as the D gene, but with no DNA this cannot be confirmed. This CDR3 comprises 15 residues. CDR1 is DFQATT, CDR2 SNEGSKA, per germline (reference sequence). The CDR3 spells CSARDSTSDAYEQYF.

J is TRBJ1-1 and V is TRBV7-3; as DNA is missing, the TRBD1 call by TCRdb cannot be tested. Germline CDR1 and CDR2: SGHTA and FQGTGA. The CDR3 has 16 amino acids. CDR3: CASSPGTRMGVTEAFF.

This rearrangement joins TRBV28 to TRBJ2-7; TCRdb selects TRBD1, and the lack of DNA leaves this call unchecked. This CDR3 contains 14 residues. The germline V gene has CDR1 MDHEN and CDR2 SYDVKM. CDR3 region: CASRDPGISYEQYF.

CDR3 residues: CASSSTGGQQFF. This sequence joins TRBV11-2 and TRBJ2-1; TCRdb gives TRBD1 as the D gene, but with no DNA this cannot be confirmed. The CDR3 contains 12 residues. CDR1 is SGHAT, CDR2 FQNNGV, per germline.

The rearrangement joins TRBV3-1 to TRBJ2-5; TCRdb outputs TRBD2, but without DNA this stays unchecked. CDR1 is LGHDT, CDR2 YNNKEL, per germline (reference sequence). The length of the CDR3 is 15 residues. Here the CDR3 reads CASRETLARQETQYF.

The genes are TRBV29-1 and TRBJ1-5. This CDR3 is built from 11 residues. Germline lookup yields CDR1 SQVTM and CDR2 ANQGSEA. The CDR3 sequence: CSVGVDQPQHF.

The chain uses TRBV15 and TRBJ2-3; no DNA is available, so the TRBD2 call from TCRdb remains unchecked. CDR3 size: 14 residues. Germline V gene sequence: CDR1 LNHNV, CDR2 YYDKDF (reference sequence). CDR3 protein: CATSKDRGQATQYF.